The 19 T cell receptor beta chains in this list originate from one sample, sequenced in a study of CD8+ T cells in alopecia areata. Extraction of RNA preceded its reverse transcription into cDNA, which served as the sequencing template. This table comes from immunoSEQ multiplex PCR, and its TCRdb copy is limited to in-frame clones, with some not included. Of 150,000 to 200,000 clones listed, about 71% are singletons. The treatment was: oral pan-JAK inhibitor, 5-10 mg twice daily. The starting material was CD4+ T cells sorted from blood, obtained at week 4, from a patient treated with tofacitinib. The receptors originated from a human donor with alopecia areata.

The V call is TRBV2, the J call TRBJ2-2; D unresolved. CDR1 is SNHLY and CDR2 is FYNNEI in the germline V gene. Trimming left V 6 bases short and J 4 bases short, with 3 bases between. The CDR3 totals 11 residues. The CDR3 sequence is CASRSTGELFF. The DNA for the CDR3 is TGTGCCAGCAGGAGCACCGGGGAGCTGTTTTTT.

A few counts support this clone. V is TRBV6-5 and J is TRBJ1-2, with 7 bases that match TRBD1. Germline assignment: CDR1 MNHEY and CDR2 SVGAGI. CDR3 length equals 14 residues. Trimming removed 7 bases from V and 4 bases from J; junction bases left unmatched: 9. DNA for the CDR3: TGTGCCAGCACCCCCGGACAGGAGCGCTATGGCTACACCTTC. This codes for CASTPGQERYGYTF.

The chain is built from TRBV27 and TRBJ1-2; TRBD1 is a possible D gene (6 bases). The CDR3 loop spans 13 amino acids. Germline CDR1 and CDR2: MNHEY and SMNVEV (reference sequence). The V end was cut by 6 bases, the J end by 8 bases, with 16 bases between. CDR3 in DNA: TGTGCCAGCAGAAACCCGGGGGCTTACGGCTACACCTTC. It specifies CASRNPGAYGYTF.

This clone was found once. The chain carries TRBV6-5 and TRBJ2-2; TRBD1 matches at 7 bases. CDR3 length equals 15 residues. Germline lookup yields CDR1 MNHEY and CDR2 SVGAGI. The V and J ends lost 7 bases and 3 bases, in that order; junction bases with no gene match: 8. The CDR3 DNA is TGTGCCAGCAACCACAGGGGCCTCGACACCGGGGAGCTGTTTTTT. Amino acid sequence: CASNHRGLDTGELFF.

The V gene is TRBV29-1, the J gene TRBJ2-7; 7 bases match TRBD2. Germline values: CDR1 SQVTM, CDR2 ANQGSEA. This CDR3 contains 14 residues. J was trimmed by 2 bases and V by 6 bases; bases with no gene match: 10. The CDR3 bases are TGCAGCGTAGCAAGGGAGGGGCATCCCTACGAGCAGTACTTC. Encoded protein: CSVAREGHPYEQYF.

The chain's CDR3 is CSVAQGADNEKLFF. CDR3 in DNA: TGCAGCGTTGCACAGGGGGCTGATAATGAAAAACTGTTTTTT. This chain uses TRBV29-1 with TRBJ1-4, with 9 bases lining up with TRBD1. V dropped 4 bases and J dropped 4; count of bases not matched to a gene: 4. The CDR3 runs to 14 residues. Germline V gene sequence: CDR1 SQVTM, CDR2 ANQGSEA. The full variable domain, completed using reference TRBV29-1 and TRBJ1-4, is SAVISQKPSRDICQRGTSLTIQCQVDSQVTMMFWYRQQPGQSLTLIATANQGSEATYESGFVIDKFPISRPNLTFSTLTVSNMSPEDSSIYLCSVAQGADNEKLFFGSGTQLSVL.

CDR3 region: CASSRGPPGLATYEQYF. CDR3 sequence (DNA): TGTGCCAGCAGCCGTGGGCCGCCGGGACTAGCCACCTACGAGCAGTACTTC. V and J are TRBV5-6 and TRBJ2-7; 9 nucleotides match TRBD2. Trimming removed 4 bases from V and 2 bases from J; junction bases left unmatched: 13. The CDR3 contains 17 residues. CDR1 and CDR2 (germline): SGHDT, YYEEEE. The full variable domain, completed using reference TRBV5-6 and TRBJ2-7, is DAGVTQSPTHLIKTRGQQVTLRCSPKSGHDTVSWYQQALGQGPQFIFQYYEEEERQRGNFPDRFSGHQFPNYSSELNVNALLLGDSALYLCASSRGPPGLATYEQYFGPGTRLTVT.

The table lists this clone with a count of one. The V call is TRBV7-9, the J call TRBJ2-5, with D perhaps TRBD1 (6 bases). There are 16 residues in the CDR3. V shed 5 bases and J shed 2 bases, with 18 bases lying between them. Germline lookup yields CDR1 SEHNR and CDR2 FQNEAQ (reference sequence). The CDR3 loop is CASSRRQAAPQETQYF. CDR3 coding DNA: TGTGCCAGCAGCCGGCGACAGGCAGCACCTCAAGAGACCCAGTACTTC.

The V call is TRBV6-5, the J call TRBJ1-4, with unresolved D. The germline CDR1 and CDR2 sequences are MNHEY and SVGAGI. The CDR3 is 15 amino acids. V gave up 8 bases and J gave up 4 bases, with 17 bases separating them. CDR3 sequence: CASQTQSGLNEKLFF. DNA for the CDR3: TGTGCCAGCCAAACTCAGTCGGGCCTTAATGAAAAACTGTTTTTT.

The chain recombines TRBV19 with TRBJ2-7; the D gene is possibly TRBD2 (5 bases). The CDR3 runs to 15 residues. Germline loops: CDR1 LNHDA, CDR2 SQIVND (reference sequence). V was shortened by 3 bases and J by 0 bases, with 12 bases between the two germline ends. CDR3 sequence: CASSIKDGSSYEQYF. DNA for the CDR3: TGTGCCAGTAGTATTAAGGATGGGAGCTCCTACGAGCAGTACTTC.

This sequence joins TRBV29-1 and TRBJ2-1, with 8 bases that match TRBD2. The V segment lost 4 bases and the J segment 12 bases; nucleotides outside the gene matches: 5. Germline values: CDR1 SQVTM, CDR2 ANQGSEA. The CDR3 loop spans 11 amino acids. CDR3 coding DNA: TGCAGCGTTGGACTAGCGCGGGGGCAGTTCTTC. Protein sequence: CSVGLARGQFF.

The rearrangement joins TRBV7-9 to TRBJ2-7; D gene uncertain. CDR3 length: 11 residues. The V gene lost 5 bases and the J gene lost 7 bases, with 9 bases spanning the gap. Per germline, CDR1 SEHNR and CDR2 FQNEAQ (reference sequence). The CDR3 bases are TGTGCCAGCAGCCCCCTCCGGGAGCAGTACTTC. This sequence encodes CASSPLREQYF.

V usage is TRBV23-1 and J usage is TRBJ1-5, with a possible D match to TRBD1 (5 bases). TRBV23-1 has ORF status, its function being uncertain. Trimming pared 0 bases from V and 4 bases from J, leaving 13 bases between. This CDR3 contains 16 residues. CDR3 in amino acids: CASSQSASGGNQPQHF. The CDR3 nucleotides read TGCGCCAGCAGTCAATCAGCGTCCGGGGGAAATCAGCCCCAGCATTTT.

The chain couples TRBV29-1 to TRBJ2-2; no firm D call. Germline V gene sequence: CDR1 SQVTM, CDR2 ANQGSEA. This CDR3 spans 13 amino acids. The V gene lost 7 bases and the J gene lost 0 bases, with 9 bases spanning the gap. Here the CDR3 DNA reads TGCAGCGCCGACAACGCGAACACCGGGGAGCTGTTTTTT. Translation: CSADNANTGELFF.

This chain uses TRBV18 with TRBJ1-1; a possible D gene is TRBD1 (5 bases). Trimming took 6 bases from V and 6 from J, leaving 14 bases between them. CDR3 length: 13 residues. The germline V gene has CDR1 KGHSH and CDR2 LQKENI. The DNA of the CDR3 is TGTGCCAGCTCGACAAGACGGGGGGCTGAAGCTTTCTTT. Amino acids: CASSTRRGAEAFF.

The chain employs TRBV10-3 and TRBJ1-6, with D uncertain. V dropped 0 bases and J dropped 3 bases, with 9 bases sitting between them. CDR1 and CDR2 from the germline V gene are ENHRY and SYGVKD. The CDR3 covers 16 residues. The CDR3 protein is CAISESTGSYNSPLHF. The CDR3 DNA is TGTGCCATCAGTGAGTCGACGGGGAGCTATAATTCACCCCTCCACTTT.

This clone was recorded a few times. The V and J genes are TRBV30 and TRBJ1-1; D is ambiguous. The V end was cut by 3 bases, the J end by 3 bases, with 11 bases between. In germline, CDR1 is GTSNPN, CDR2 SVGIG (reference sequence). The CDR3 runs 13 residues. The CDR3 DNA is TGTGCCTGGAGAACCGCCCGGTACACTGAAGCTTTCTTT. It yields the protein CAWRTARYTEAFF.

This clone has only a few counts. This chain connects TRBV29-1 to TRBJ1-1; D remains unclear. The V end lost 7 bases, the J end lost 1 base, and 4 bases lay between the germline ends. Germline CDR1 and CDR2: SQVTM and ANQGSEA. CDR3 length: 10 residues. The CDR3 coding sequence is TGCAGCGGGAGGAACACTGAAGCTTTCTTT. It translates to CSGRNTEAFF.

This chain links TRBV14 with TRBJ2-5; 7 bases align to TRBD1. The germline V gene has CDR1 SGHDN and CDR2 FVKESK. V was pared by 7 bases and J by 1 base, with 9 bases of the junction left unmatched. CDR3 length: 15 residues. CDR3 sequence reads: CASNNLRDSQETQYF. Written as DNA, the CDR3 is TGTGCCAGCAACAACCTCCGGGACAGCCAAGAGACCCAGTACTTC. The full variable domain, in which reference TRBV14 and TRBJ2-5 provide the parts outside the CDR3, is EAGVTQFPSHSVIEKGQTVTLRCDPISGHDNLYWYRRVMGKEIKFLLHFVKESKQDESGMPNNRFLAERTGGTYSTLKVQPAELEDSGVYFCASNNLRDSQETQYFGPGTRLLVL.